The 20 T cell receptor beta chains reported below all come from one sample, sequenced in a study of identical twins. TCRdb reanalysed the 5' RACE reads using MiXCR and keeps one entry per CDR3 protein. The profile shows 1.5 million to 2 million distinct CDR3 sequences, roughly a third of them singletons. Material for sequencing was cord blood. The source is a newborn girl in good health.

The gene calls are TRBV5-1 and TRBJ2-5, with D maybe TRBD2 (5 bases). From germline, CDR1 is SGHRS and CDR2 YFSETQ. V lost 3 bases to trimming and J lost 0 bases, with 9 bases between them. CDR3 length: 14 residues. CDR3 nucleotides: TGCGCCAGCAGCTGGACGGGGTACCAAGAGACCCAGTACTTC. Translation gives CASSWTGYQETQYF.

This CDR3 is CASSPGLGGNQPQHF. The CDR3 bases are TGTGCCAGCAGTCCGGGGTTGGGGGGCAATCAGCCCCAGCATTTT. The chain carries TRBV4-2 and TRBJ1-5; D perhaps matches TRBD1 (5 bases). CDR1 and CDR2 (germline): LGHNA, YNFKEQ. The CDR3 covers 15 residues. V was trimmed by 6 bases and J by 2 bases, leaving 14 bases between them.

The chain is built from TRBV12-3 or TRBV12-4 and TRBJ2-5, with 11 bases lining up with TRBD2. J lost 5 bases, V lost 6 bases, and 14 bases had no gene match. The CDR3 spans 17 residues. CDR3 sequence: CASSLTSGAPRGETQYF. CDR3 DNA sequence: TGTGCCAGCAGCCTGACTAGCGGGGCCCCTCGGGGGGAGACCCAGTACTTC.

The V and J genes are TRBV11-3 and TRBJ2-1; 8 positions agree with TRBD1. The germline CDR1 and CDR2 sequences are SGHNT and YENEEA. The V gene end was trimmed by 2 bases and the J gene end by 9 bases; junction bases not matched to a gene: 6. CDR3 size: 14 residues. The DNA of the CDR3 is TGTGCCAGCAGCTTACGACAGGGGCGGGGTGAGCAGTTCTTC. It is translated as CASSLRQGRGEQFF.

The rearrangement joins TRBV7-2 to TRBJ2-7, with unresolved D. The CDR3 has 15 residues. Trimming cost V 0 bases and J 5 bases, with 14 bases left between them. In germline, CDR1 is SGHTA, CDR2 FQGNSA. The CDR3 region is CASSLAGQVTHEQYF. The CDR3 nucleotides are TGTGCCAGCAGCTTAGCGGGCCAAGTCACCCACGAGCAGTACTTC.

This clonotype was seen only once. V usage is TRBV7-9 and J usage is TRBJ1-5; 8 positions agree with TRBD1. Looked up from germline, CDR1 is SEHNR and CDR2 is FQNEAQ (reference sequence). Trimming cost V 5 bases and J 6 bases; bases outside gene matches: 9. The CDR3 loop spans 15 amino acids. The CDR3 sequence is CASSPTGDAGQPQHF. In nucleotides, the CDR3 is TGTGCCAGCAGCCCGACAGGGGATGCAGGTCAGCCCCAGCATTTT.

The chain combines TRBV28 with TRBJ1-1; TRBD1 matches 7 bases. The V segment lost 9 bases and the J segment 11 bases; nucleotides outside the gene matches: 18. CDR3 length: 14 amino acids. Per germline, CDR1 MDHEN and CDR2 SYDVKM. The CDR3 nucleotides are TGTGCCAGTTCCTCCCGGCCAGGGGGGTCAAGGGCTTTCTTT. Translation gives CASSSRPGGSRAFF.

This clonotype was observed a few times. The chain recombines TRBV7-9 with TRBJ2-7, with 13 bases matching TRBD2. The CDR3 runs to 16 residues. CDR1 SEHNR and CDR2 FQNEAQ come from the germline V gene (reference sequence). Germline trimming cut 5 bases from V and 2 bases from J; bases unmatched to any gene: 6. For the CDR3, the DNA is TGTGCCAGCAGCCCCGGACTAGCGGGAGTCCCCTACGAGCAGTACTTC. Amino acids: CASSPGLAGVPYEQYF.

The chain employs TRBV5-1 and TRBJ2-1, with 7 positions matching TRBD2. With V trimmed by 5 bases and J by 6 bases, 11 bases remained unmatched. CDR1 is SGHRS, CDR2 YFSETQ, per germline. This CDR3 comprises 15 residues. In DNA, the CDR3 is TGCGCCAGCAGTCTAGGCGGGGGTGTAAGCAATGAGCAGTTCTTC. As protein: CASSLGGGVSNEQFF. Combining the CDR3 with reference TRBV5-1 and TRBJ2-1 gives the whole variable domain KAGVTQTPRYLIKTRGQQVTLSCSPISGHRSVSWYQQTPGQGLQFLFEYFSETQRNKGNFPGRFSGRQFSNSRSEMNVSTLELGDSALYLCASSLGGGVSNEQFFGPGTRLTVL.

This clonotype was seen a few times. The rearrangement uses TRBV6-2 or TRBV6-3 and TRBJ2-1; possible D gene TRBD2, 5 bases. The CDR3 has 14 residues. V lost 7 bases and J 2 bases, leaving 12 bases between the germline ends. Germline lookup yields CDR1 MNHEY and CDR2 SVGEGT. The CDR3 loop reads CASNRPGTYNEQFF. CDR3 DNA: TGTGCCAGCAATAGACCGGGGACCTACAATGAGCAGTTCTTC.

In its sample, this clonotype was seen a few times. The chain links TRBV5-1 to TRBJ1-1, with 8 bases lining up with TRBD1. Trimming removed 0 bases from V and 4 bases from J; junction bases left unmatched: 2. CDR3 length: 14 residues. Germline V gene data show CDR1 as SGHRS and CDR2 as YFSETQ. CDR3 amino acids: CASSLEQGVTEAFF. CDR3 sequence (DNA): TGCGCCAGCAGCTTGGAACAGGGGGTCACTGAAGCTTTCTTT.

This clonotype was counted a few times. This rearrangement joins TRBV12-3 or TRBV12-4 to TRBJ1-2; TRBD1 aligns across 10 bases. Trimming cost V 2 bases and J 6 bases; bases outside gene matches: 3. This CDR3 has 14 residues. CDR3 nucleotides: TGTGCCAGCAGTTTAAGAGGGACAGGGGATGGCTACACCTTC. Its translation: CASSLRGTGDGYTF.

This clonotype was counted a single time. One junction end does not reproduce the germline sequence, and a read error may be involved. The chain recombines TRBV24-1 with TRBJ2-7, with D tentatively TRBD2 (6 bases). The CDR3 sequence is 14 residues long. Germline CDR1 is KGHDR and CDR2 is SFDVKD. The CDR3 loop reads CATSDPGLSYEQYF. The CDR3 DNA follows: TGCGCCACCAGTGACCCGGGACTTTCCTACGAGCAGTACTTC.

This clonotype was seen more than once but under ten times. V and J are TRBV27 and TRBJ2-4, with 8 bases that match TRBD1. The V segment lost 5 bases and the J segment 3 bases; nucleotides outside the gene matches: 18. Germline CDR1 reads MNHEY; CDR2 reads SMNVEV (reference sequence). The CDR3 loop spans 19 amino acids. The CDR3 spells CASSTTGGQGKEVKNIQYF. The CDR3 DNA sequence: TGTGCCAGCAGTACAACCGGAGGACAGGGAAAGGAGGTCAAAAACATTCAGTACTTC.

This rearrangement joins TRBV28 to TRBJ2-1; D ambiguous. The germline gives CDR1 MDHEN, CDR2 SYDVKM. Trimming stripped 3 bases from V and 3 bases from J, with 9 bases between. This CDR3 is built from 14 residues. CDR3 nucleotides: TGTGCCAGCAGTTTTCGAAAGCTCTACAATGAGCAGTTCTTC. Translated, it gives CASSFRKLYNEQFF.

The chain uses TRBV6-1 and TRBJ2-1; D uncertain. Germline CDR1 reads MNHNS; CDR2 reads SASEGT. The CDR3 length is 14 residues. V was shortened by 2 bases and J by 7 bases, with 12 bases between the two germline ends. The DNA of the CDR3 is TGTGCCAGCAGTGAATTAGGGCAAATAAATGAGCAGTTCTTC. It yields the protein CASSELGQINEQFF.

The V call is TRBV4-2, the J call TRBJ1-5; TRBD1 matches at 8 bases. The CDR3 sequence is 15 residues long. CDR1 LGHNA and CDR2 YNFKEQ come from the germline V gene. J lost 6 bases, V lost 4 bases, and 8 bases had no gene match. CDR3 nucleotide sequence: TGTGCCAGCAGCCTTACCCAGGGGGCAGGTCAGCCCCAGCATTTT. Its protein is CASSLTQGAGQPQHF.

The rearrangement joins TRBV30 to TRBJ1-2, with D unresolved. The V and J ends lost 3 bases and 6 bases respectively, with 11 bases between them. CDR1 is GTSNPN and CDR2 is SVGIG in the germline V gene (reference sequence). This CDR3 has 12 amino acids. The CDR3 nucleotides read TGTGCCTGGAGGCGGGGTTACAATGGCTACACCTTC. Its translation is CAWRRGYNGYTF.

Notes on this clonotype: Since a far larger clone is one base different, this is likely a read error. The rearrangement joins TRBV4-2 to TRBJ2-7; D is ambiguous. Germline CDR1 is LGHNA and CDR2 is YNFKEQ. The length of the CDR3 is 12 residues. Written as DNA, the CDR3 is TGTGCCGGCAGCCAAGTCTCCTACGAGCAGTACTTC. Its protein product is CAGSQVSYEQYF.

This clonotype was picked up many times. This chain links TRBV11-2 with TRBJ2-7, with 10 positions matching TRBD2. Germline CDR1 and CDR2: SGHAT and FQNNGV. This CDR3 region has 17 residues. V shed 4 bases and J 0 bases; nucleotides not matched to a gene: 9. CDR3 region: CASSWNRLAGVSYEQYF. The CDR3 DNA reads TGTGCCAGCAGCTGGAACCGACTAGCGGGTGTCTCCTACGAGCAGTACTTC.